This entry lists 17 T cell receptor beta chains sequenced from one sample in a study of T cells in tuberculosis. Sequenced by immunoSEQ multiplex PCR; TCRdb stores in-frame clones only, minus some. The sample has around 30,000 clones; 90% to 95% are singletons. What was sequenced was PBMCs. The receptors derive from a donor aged 10-29 years with latent tuberculosis or without tuberculosis infection.

The chain couples TRBV5-1 to TRBJ1-1, with no clear D. Looked up from germline, CDR1 is SGHRS and CDR2 is YFSETQ. With 4 bases removed from V and 5 bases from J, the gap between germline ends came to 15 bases. The CDR3 consists of 14 residues. CDR3 DNA sequence: TGCGCCAGCAGCGTCACCTTCGGTGCAACTGAAGCTTTCTTT. Protein sequence: CASSVTFGATEAFF.

This chain links TRBV2 with TRBJ2-1, with D uncertain. The V end lost 3 bases, the J end lost 3 bases, and 6 bases lay between the germline ends. In germline, CDR1 is SNHLY, CDR2 FYNNEI. The CDR3 sequence is 13 residues long. CDR3 DNA: TGTGCCAGCAGTGAGTTATACTACAATGAGCAGTTCTTC. Translated, it gives CASSELYYNEQFF.

The gene calls are TRBV7-9 and TRBJ2-1; 9 nucleotides agree with TRBD2. The CDR3 sequence is 14 residues long. Losses at the gene ends were 1 base for V and 13 bases for J; bases not matched to a gene: 8. Germline-derived CDR1 and CDR2 are SEHNR and FQNEAQ (reference sequence). CDR3 DNA sequence: TGTGCCAGCAGCTTAGTTATGGCCGGGACTAGCCAGTTCTTC. Translating gives CASSLVMAGTSQFF.

V is TRBV27 and J is TRBJ1-6; 7 bases align to TRBD1. J lost 9 bases, V lost 5 bases, and 10 bases had no gene match. Germline V gene lookup returns CDR1 MNHEY and CDR2 SMNVEV (reference sequence). The CDR3 runs to 15 residues. The CDR3 sequence is CASSIRQGFISPLHF. In DNA, the CDR3 is TGTGCCAGCAGTATCCGACAGGGTTTTATTTCACCCCTCCACTTT.

The V and J genes are TRBV4-1 and TRBJ2-5; 10 positions agree with TRBD2. V gave up 1 base and J gave up 5 bases; unmatched junction bases: 4. Germline CDR1 and CDR2: MGHRA and YSYEKL. This CDR3 contains 15 residues. Here the CDR3 DNA reads TGCGCCAGCAGCCAAGGAGCGGGAGGGGGCGAGACCCAGTACTTC. It translates to CASSQGAGGGETQYF.

V gene TRBV5-5 combines with J gene TRBJ1-6; a weak D match, TRBD1 (6 bases). V lost 7 bases, J lost 9 bases, and 17 bases lay in between. This CDR3 has 14 amino acids. Germline V CDR1 and CDR2: SGHKS, YYEKEE (reference sequence). The chain's CDR3 is CASQGNHRGSPLHF. In DNA form, the CDR3 reads TGTGCCAGCCAGGGGAATCATAGAGGTTCACCCCTCCACTTT.

The chain recombines TRBV28 with TRBJ2-3; 7 bases line up with TRBD2. The CDR3 sequence is 13 residues long. Germline V gene data show CDR1 as MDHEN and CDR2 as SYDVKM. Trimming took 6 bases from V and 3 from J; bases not matched to a gene: 3. CDR3 protein: CASSLGRTDTQYF. CDR3 DNA: TGTGCCAGCAGCCTCGGGAGGACAGATACGCAGTATTTT.

The chain employs TRBV2 and TRBJ2-7, with no clear D. CDR1 and CDR2 (germline): SNHLY, FYNNEI. This CDR3 contains 13 residues. Deletions cut 4 bases from V and 2 bases from J, with 9 bases between. Here the CDR3 DNA reads TGTGCCAGCAGTGTGCCGCTAACCTACGAGCAGTACTTC. It translates to CASSVPLTYEQYF. Filled out from reference TRBV2 and TRBJ2-7, the complete variable domain reads EPEVTQTPSHQVTQMGQEVILRCVPISNHLYFYWYRQILGQKVEFLVSFYNNEISEKSEIFDDQFSVERPDGSNFTLKIRSTKLEDSAMYFCASSVPLTYEQYFGPGTRLTVT.

This chain uses TRBV21-1 with TRBJ2-6; no check of the table's D call, TRBD1, against the DNA was made. TRBV21-1 is recorded as a pseudogene. The CDR3 contains 16 residues. The CDR3 spells CASSNDRSSGANVLTF. CDR3 sequence (DNA): TGTGCCAGCAGCAACGACAGATCCTCTGGGGCCAACGTCCTGACTTTC.

The rearrangement joins TRBV7-2 to TRBJ1-1; the D is unclear. V was pared by 4 bases and J by 5 bases, with 11 bases between. CDR3 length: 13 amino acids. Germline V CDR1 and CDR2: SGHTA, FQGNSA. In DNA, the CDR3 is TGTGCCAGCAGCTATCAAGGGAGGACTGAAGCTTTCTTT. Translated: CASSYQGRTEAFF.

The chain is built from TRBV5-5 and TRBJ2-3; maybe TRBD2 (5 bases). CDR1 and CDR2 from the germline V gene are SGHKS and YYEKEE (reference sequence). Trimming took off 9 bases at V and 3 bases at J, with 14 bases between the two ends. The CDR3 has 13 residues. CDR3 DNA sequence: TGTGCCAACGACCGGGGTGGGACAGATACGCAGTATTTT. Its protein product is CANDRGGTDTQYF.

A single count supports this clone. The gene calls are TRBV21-1 and TRBJ2-7; the table gives TRBD1 as D, unverified against the DNA. TRBV21-1 is recorded as a pseudogene. This CDR3 region has 14 residues. In nucleotides, the CDR3 is TGTGCCAGCAGCTTTGGCCGACAGTCCCACGAGCAGTACTTC. This sequence encodes CASSFGRQSHEQYF.

CDR3 residues: CASSLATYGGNQPQHF. In DNA, the CDR3 is TGTGCCAGTAGTCTGGCGACATACGGGGGTAATCAGCCCCAGCATTTT. V and J are TRBV19 and TRBJ1-5, with TRBD1 as a possible D gene (5 bases). The germline gives CDR1 LNHDA, CDR2 SQIVND (reference sequence). The CDR3 has 16 residues. The V and J ends lost 5 bases and 4 bases respectively, with 18 bases between them.

The V gene is TRBV6-5, the J gene TRBJ2-5; tentatively, D is TRBD2 (5 bases). This CDR3 spans 14 amino acids. V was trimmed by 6 bases and J by 2 bases, leaving 13 bases between them. Germline V gene data show CDR1 as MNHEY and CDR2 as SVGAGI. The DNA for the CDR3 is TGTGCCAGCAGAAGGAGGTTAAGTCAAGAGACCCAGTACTTC. This translates into CASRRRLSQETQYF.

The gene calls are TRBV4-3 and TRBJ1-1, with D hard to call. The V end lost 0 bases, the J end lost 9 bases, and 17 bases lay between the germline ends. Germline V gives CDR1 LGHNA, CDR2 YSLEER. CDR3 length equals 15 residues. The CDR3 DNA reads TGCGCCAGCAGCCAAGATAGAGCAGTTTCTAGTAAAGCTTTCTTT. Amino acid sequence: CASSQDRAVSSKAFF.

This clone appeared once. The chain is built from TRBV6-1 and TRBJ2-7; D perhaps matches TRBD2 (6 bases). V was pared by 3 bases and J by 5 bases, with 11 bases between. The CDR3 runs 13 residues. From germline, CDR1 is MNHNS and CDR2 SASEGT. The CDR3 coding sequence is TGTGCCAGCAGTGATACTAGCTACCACGAGCAGTACTTC. It is translated as CASSDTSYHEQYF.

The CDR3 loop is CSFKRGTEAFF. DNA of the CDR3: TGCAGCTTCAAGCGGGGGACTGAAGCTTTCTTT. V and J are TRBV29-1 and TRBJ1-1; D may be TRBD1 (5 bases). CDR1 is SQVTM and CDR2 is ANQGSEA in the germline V gene. There are 11 residues in the CDR3. Deletions cut 8 bases from V and 5 bases from J, with 12 bases between.